This T cell receptor beta chain is from a study of esophageal squamous cell carcinoma under preoperative chemotherapy. For the study at large: Both tumor-infiltrating lymphocytes and peripheral blood T cells were profiled. Study-level findings and limits: After treatment, tumor-infiltrating lymphocytes seemed to come partly from incoming peripheral T cells, not only local changes. Chemotherapy was followed by significantly higher TCR diversity in peripheral T cells only, not tumor-infiltrating lymphocytes.

V dropped 0 bases and J dropped 15; count of bases not matched to a gene: 7. The CDR3 has 13 amino acids. Germline CDR1 reads MNHEY; CDR2 reads SMNVEV (reference sequence). Using its own MiXCR run on the PCR reads, TCRdb lists one record per CDR3 protein. The table has 32,000 or so distinct CDR3 sequences, 50% to 60% seen once. Sample time point: after preoperative PTX-NDP chemotherapy. In the case of this clonotype: Its target is not known.

This sample was obtained from a patient given preoperative chemotherapy. This receptor was identified in a human donor with esophageal squamous cell carcinoma. The donor label of this sample is uncertain. The chain couples TRBV27 to TRBJ2-1, with 8 bases fitting TRBD2. CDR3 residues: CASSLSVGGAPFF. CDR3 DNA: TGTGCCAGCAGTTTATCTGTCGGGGGGGCCCCGTTCTTC.